This T cell receptor (beta chain) was identified during a study of CD8 T cells in Susac syndrome. Sequencing of TCR beta drew on CD8+ and CD4+ T cells from blood. As judged by recently defined diagnostic criteria, patients with Susac syndrome had definite or probable disease. The TEMRA cells underwent FACS enrichment, while the CD8+ and CD4+ T cells underwent negative isolation. RNA amounts of roughly 0.45 to 1 ug underwent reverse transcription with random hexamers. The TCR beta CDR3 was amplified by immunoSEQ multiplex PCR across 54 Vbeta, 13 Jbeta. TCRdb reanalysed the immunoSEQ multiplex PCR reads using MiXCR and keeps one entry per CDR3 protein. Here the sample spans 130,000 to 150,000 distinct CDR3 sequences, under 97% being singletons. Sample: CD4+ T cells from PBMCs. This sequence originates from a human donor with Susac syndrome.

CDR3 in amino acids: CSVGGPGTEAFF. Written as DNA, the CDR3 is TGCAGCGTGGGGGGGCCGGGAACTGAAGCTTTCTTT. The chain uses TRBV29-1 and TRBJ1-1; D possibly corresponds to TRBD1 (6 bases). Germline V lookup: CDR1 SQVTM, CDR2 ANQGSEA. The V gene lost 6 bases and the J gene lost 5 bases, with 13 bases spanning the gap. The CDR3 length is 12 residues.